This T cell receptor beta chain was captured in a study of T-cell reconstitution after alpha-beta-depleted transplantation in children. This clonotype came up many times. The TCRbeta library incorporated unique molecular identifiers. TCRdb recomputed calls from the PCR reads with MiXCR, one row per CDR3 protein. The data contain under 140,000 distinct CDR3 sequences, 9% to 12% of them singletons. The CDR3 extends over 12 amino acids. Trimming removed 0 bases from V and 8 bases from J, with 8 bases in between. Germline V gives CDR1 SGDLS, CDR2 YYNGEE. The sequence derives from a human donor who donated a stem cell graft to a child with acute lymphoblastic leukemia. Sample: PBMCs from the stem cell graft donor, taken from the stem cell graft. The chain employs TRBV9 and TRBJ1-2, with D possibly matching TRBD1 (5 bases). The CDR3 nucleotides read TGTGCCAGCAGCGTAGCAGGGAGCGGCTACACCTTC. Its protein is CASSVAGSGYTF.